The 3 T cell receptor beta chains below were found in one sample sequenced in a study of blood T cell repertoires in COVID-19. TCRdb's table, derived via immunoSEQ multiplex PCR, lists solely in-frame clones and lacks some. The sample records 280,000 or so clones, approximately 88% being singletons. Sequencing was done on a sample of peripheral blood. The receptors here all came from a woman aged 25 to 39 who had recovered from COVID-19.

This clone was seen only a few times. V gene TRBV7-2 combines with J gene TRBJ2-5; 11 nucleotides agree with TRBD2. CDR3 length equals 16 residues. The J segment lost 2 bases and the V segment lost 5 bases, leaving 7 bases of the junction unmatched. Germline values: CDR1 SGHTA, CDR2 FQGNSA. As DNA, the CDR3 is TGTGCCAGCAGCCTGGGGATAGCGGGGGGGCAAGAGACCCAGTACTTC. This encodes CASSLGIAGGQETQYF.

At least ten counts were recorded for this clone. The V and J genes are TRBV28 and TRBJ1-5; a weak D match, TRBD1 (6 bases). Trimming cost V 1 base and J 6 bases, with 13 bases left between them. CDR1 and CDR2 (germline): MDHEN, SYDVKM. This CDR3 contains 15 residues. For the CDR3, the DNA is TGTGCCAGCAGTTTATCCGGGGGGCCGGGTCAGCCCCAGCATTTT. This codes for CASSLSGGPGQPQHF.

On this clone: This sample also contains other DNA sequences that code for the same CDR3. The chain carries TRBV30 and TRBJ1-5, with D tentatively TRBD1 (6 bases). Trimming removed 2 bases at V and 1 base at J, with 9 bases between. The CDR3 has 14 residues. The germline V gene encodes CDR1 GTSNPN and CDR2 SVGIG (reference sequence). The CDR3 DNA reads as TGTGCCTGGAGTAAGGGGGAGAGCAATCAGCCCCAGCATTTT. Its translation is CAWSKGESNQPQHF. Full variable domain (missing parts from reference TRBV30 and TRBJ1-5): SQTIHQWPATLVQPVGSPLSLECTVEGTSNPNLYWYRQAAGRGLQLLFYSVGIGQISSEVPQNLSASRPQDRQFILSSKKLLLSDSGFYLCAWSKGESNQPQHFGDGTRLSIL.